This T cell receptor beta chain was identified during a study of blood T cell repertoires in COVID-19. Background on the study: Sample material is recorded as cDNA or gDNA derived from T cells, B-cell-depleted T cells, or PBMCs.

The table came from immunoSEQ multiplex PCR; TCRdb's copy has only in-frame clones and leaves some out. The sample contains about 69,000 clones, roughly three quarters of which appear only once. The J segment lost 0 bases and the V segment lost 6 bases, leaving 2 bases of the junction unmatched. Germline loops: CDR1 SQVTM, CDR2 ANQGSEA. The CDR3 is 13 amino acids. The sample comprised peripheral blood. The source of this sequence is a man aged 60-69 years with acute or convalescent COVID-19. This chain links TRBV29-1 with TRBJ1-1, with TRBD1 identical over 9 bases. The CDR3, as DNA: TGCAGCGTCGGGACAGGGTTGAACACTGAAGCTTTCTTT. Residues: CSVGTGLNTEAFF.